This entry features one T cell receptor beta chain sequence. The junction departs from germline at one end; a sequencing error may be responsible. In alopecia areata patients, both lesional scalp punch biopsies and peripheral blood were collected. Per the germline V gene, CDR1 is SGHDN and CDR2 is FVKESK. The CDR3 sequence is 16 residues long. RNA extraction was followed by reverse transcription into cDNA, which acted as the sequencing template. Data came from immunoSEQ multiplex PCR; TCRdb stores just in-frame clones and leaves some out. Here the sample spans about 5,500 clones, 60% to 70% being singletons. This specimen belongs to a study of CD8+ T cells in alopecia areata.

The rearrangement uses TRBV14 and TRBJ1-6, with TRBD1 matching 10 bases. Material: skin, obtained at week 0. This receptor was taken from a human donor with alopecia areata. The CDR3 DNA reads TGTGCCAGCAGCCAAAGGGGGACAGGGGACTATTCACCCTTCCACTTT. This sequence encodes CASSQRGTGDYSPFHF.